This T cell receptor (beta chain) appears in the sequencing data of a study of T-cell reconstitution after alpha-beta-depleted transplantation in children. Construction of the TCRbeta library involved unique molecular identifiers. TCRdb recomputed calls from the PCR reads with MiXCR, one row per CDR3 protein. The sample lists some 500,000 distinct CDR3 sequences, 32% occurring once. Germline V gene sequence: CDR1 KGHSH, CDR2 LQKENI. Trimming removed 6 bases at V and 0 bases at J, with 12 bases between. There are 15 residues in the CDR3. This receptor was obtained from a human donor who donated a stem cell graft to a child with aplastic anemia. The V call is TRBV18, the J call TRBJ1-5, with D unclear. This specimen was PBMCs from the stem cell graft donor, taken from the stem cell graft. CDR3 in amino acids: CASSPVGHSNQPQHF. CDR3 coding DNA: TGTGCCAGCTCCCCTGTCGGTCATAGCAATCAGCCCCAGCATTTT.